Listed here is a single T cell receptor beta chain. Trimming shortened V by 5 bases and J by 2 bases, and 16 bases separated the two germline ends. CDR1 is SGHNT, CDR2 YENEEA, per germline. The CDR3 is made up of 15 amino acids. In the authors' methods: Scientists estimated how many nucleated cells there were by amplifying reference gene primers. TCRdb keeps only in-frame clones here, not all; method: immunoSEQ multiplex PCR. V and J calls and clone size are copied from that table; D and trimming were computed from the DNA. The data show approximately 220,000 clones, roughly nine tenths seen once. These data come from a study of blood T cell repertoires in COVID-19. The wider study: Samples taken during acute and convalescent COVID-19 were collected in the United States, Italy and Spain. PBMCs, B-cell-depleted T cells, or T cells provided the cDNA or gDNA that made up the material.

V is TRBV11-3 and J is TRBJ2-7, with D possibly being TRBD2 (7 bases). The sequencing sample was made of peripheral blood. This clonotype originated in a woman aged 50 to 60 with acute or convalescent COVID-19. CDR3 amino acids: CASSLGGGGTYEQYF. The CDR3 DNA sequence: TGTGCCAGCAGCCTAGGGGGGGGTGGTACCTACGAGCAGTACTTC.